This section outlines one TCR beta chain sequence together with its context. The CDR3 runs to 16 residues. Looked up from germline, CDR1 is MNHNY and CDR2 is SVGAGI (reference sequence). Trimming removed 0 bases at V and 11 bases at J, with 22 bases between. This specimen belongs to a study of blood T cell repertoires in COVID-19. Study in general: Sites across the United States, Italy and Spain contributed samples from acute and convalescent COVID-19. T cells, B-cell-depleted T cells, or PBMCs supplied cDNA or gDNA.

Original analysis: Amplification of reference gene primers provided the estimated nucleated cell counts. TCRdb keeps only in-frame clones here, not all; method: immunoSEQ multiplex PCR. The V and J calls and clone size were taken over from that table, and D and trimming were inferred from the DNA. The sample shows just under 150,000 clones, about 91% of them seen only once. V gene TRBV6-6 combines with J gene TRBJ1-1, with a possible D match to TRBD1 (5 bases). This receptor was obtained from a woman aged 45-65 years with acute or convalescent COVID-19. The sequenced sample consisted of peripheral blood. The DNA for the CDR3 is TGTGCCAGCAGTTACTCGAAGCAGGGCGCCATGAGTTGGGCTTTCTTT. Amino acid sequence: CASSYSKQGAMSWAFF.